The 4 T cell receptor beta chains below come from one sample, sequenced in a study of blood T cell repertoires in COVID-19. This table comes from immunoSEQ multiplex PCR, and its TCRdb copy is limited to in-frame clones, with some not included. The sample lists over 150,000 clones; over 90% were seen once. The material sequenced was peripheral blood. The receptors come from a man in his forties or fifties with acute or convalescent COVID-19.

The gene calls are TRBV6-4 and TRBJ2-1, with D tentatively TRBD2 (6 bases). The CDR3 extends over 18 amino acids. Per the germline V gene, CDR1 is MRHNA and CDR2 is SNTAGT. Trimming left V 4 bases short and J 1 base short, with 20 bases between. CDR3 DNA sequence: TGTGCCAGCAGTGTTGACAGAAGAATAGGAGGGTCCTACAATGAGCAGTTCTTC. This translates into CASSVDRRIGGSYNEQFF.

V and J are TRBV6-6 and TRBJ2-1; weak D call: TRBD2 (6 bases). There are 14 residues in the CDR3. Germline V gives CDR1 MNHNY, CDR2 SVGAGI (reference sequence). Trimming cost V 2 bases and J 4 bases, with 9 bases left between them. The CDR3 sequence is CASSYGTGYNEQFF. CDR3 coding DNA: TGTGCCAGCAGTTACGGGACTGGATACAATGAGCAGTTCTTC.

This sequence joins TRBV28 and TRBJ2-7, with D perhaps TRBD2 (5 bases). Germline-derived CDR1 and CDR2 are MDHEN and SYDVKM. With 0 bases removed from V and 3 bases from J, the gap between germline ends came to 9 bases. This CDR3 spans 14 amino acids. CDR3 sequence: CASSLWEDGYEQYF. The CDR3 region has the DNA TGTGCCAGCAGTTTATGGGAGGACGGCTACGAGCAGTACTTC. Combining the CDR3 with reference TRBV28 and TRBJ2-7 gives the whole variable domain DVKVTQSSRYLVKRTGEKVFLECVQDMDHENMFWYRQDPGLGLRLIYFSYDVKMKEKGDIPEGYSVSREKKERFSLILESASTNQTSMYLCASSLWEDGYEQYFGPGTRLTVT.

V is TRBV7-2 and J is TRBJ1-5, with TRBD1 matching 8 bases. J lost 4 bases, V lost 3 bases, and 5 bases had no gene match. Germline-derived CDR1 and CDR2 are SGHTA and FQGNSA. The CDR3 covers 15 residues. CDR3 sequence: CASSFGTGLNQPQHF. CDR3 DNA: TGTGCCAGCAGCTTTGGGACAGGCTTAAATCAGCCCCAGCATTTT.